The present T cell receptor beta chain was sequenced within a study of blood T cell repertoires in COVID-19. Study context: Sites across the United States, Italy and Spain contributed samples from acute and convalescent COVID-19. PBMCs, B-cell-depleted T cells, or T cells were the source of the cDNA or gDNA that made up the material.

The count of this clone is one. Original analysis: Estimates of nucleated cell counts were drawn from the amplification of reference gene primers. Clones were read by immunoSEQ multiplex PCR, and TCRdb kept only the in-frame ones, dropping some. D and trimming were read from the DNA, whereas the V and J calls and clone size are those reported in that table. The sample holds over 250,000 clones, roughly 89% seen once. Germline V gene lookup returns CDR1 LNHDA and CDR2 SQIVND (reference sequence). V dropped 10 bases and J dropped 8 bases, with 15 bases sitting between them. The CDR3 loop spans 13 amino acids.

The V call is TRBV19, the J call TRBJ1-6; possible D gene TRBD1, 5 bases. This sequence was found in a man aged 45-65 years with acute or convalescent COVID-19. The sample was peripheral blood. The CDR3 loop reads CATAGRGDSPLHF. CDR3 coding DNA: TGTGCCACAGCAGGAAGGGGTGATTCACCCCTCCACTTT.